Sequencing of this T cell receptor (beta chain) was carried out in a study of identical twins. CDR3 size: 14 residues. Germline values: CDR1 MNHEY, CDR2 SMNVEV (reference sequence). J gave up 5 bases and V 6 bases, and 7 bases lay outside the gene matches. TCRdb re-derived calls from the 5' RACE reads in MiXCR, one entry per CDR3 protein. Here the sample spans about 150,000 distinct CDR3 sequences, around 3.5% being singletons. This clonotype was counted ten times or more. Source material: memory T cells sorted from blood. The genes are TRBV27 and TRBJ1-1; 9 nucleotides align to TRBD1. This TCR was recovered from a man younger than 30 in good health. The CDR3 sequence: CASRVQGAQTEAFF. The CDR3 coding sequence is TGTGCCAGCAGAGTACAGGGGGCGCAGACTGAAGCTTTCTTT.